This entry describes one T cell receptor (beta chain). Authors' analysis steps: It was from reference gene primer amplification that nucleated cell counts were estimated. Only in-frame clones appear in the TCRdb table, and some are missing; sequencing was by immunoSEQ multiplex PCR. The V and J calls and clone size are taken from that table; D and trimming were inferred from the DNA. The sample holds tens of thousands of clones, about nine tenths seen once. This sample stems from a study of blood T cell repertoires in COVID-19. Study as a whole: Acute and convalescent COVID-19 samples came from the United States, Italy and Spain. The analysed material was cDNA or gDNA that came from T cells, B-cell-depleted T cells, or PBMCs.

The TCR was taken from a woman aged 55-70 years with acute or convalescent COVID-19. Sequenced input: peripheral blood.

As DNA, the CDR3 is TGTGCCAGCAGTGAATTGAGGTCCAGTGAGCAGTTCTTC. It yields the protein CASSELRSSEQFF. The chain has TRBV2 and TRBJ2-1; D gene unclear. The CDR3 loop spans 13 amino acids. Germline CDR1 and CDR2: SNHLY and FYNNEI. V dropped 2 bases and J dropped 9 bases, with 11 bases sitting between them.